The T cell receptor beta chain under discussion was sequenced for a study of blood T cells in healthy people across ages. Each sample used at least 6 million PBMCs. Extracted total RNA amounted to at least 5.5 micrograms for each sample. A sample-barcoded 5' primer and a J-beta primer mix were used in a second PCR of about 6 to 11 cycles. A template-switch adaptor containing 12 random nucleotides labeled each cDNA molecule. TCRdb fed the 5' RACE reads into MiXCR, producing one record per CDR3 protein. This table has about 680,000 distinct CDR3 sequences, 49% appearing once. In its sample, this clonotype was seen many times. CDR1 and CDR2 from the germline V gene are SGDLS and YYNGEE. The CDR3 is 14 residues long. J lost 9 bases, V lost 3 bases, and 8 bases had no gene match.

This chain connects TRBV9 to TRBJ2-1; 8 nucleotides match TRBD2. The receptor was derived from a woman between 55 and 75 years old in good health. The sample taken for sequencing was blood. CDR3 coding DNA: TGTGCCAGCAGCGGGAGCGGGAGTCGGGGTGAGCAGTTCTTC. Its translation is CASSGSGSRGEQFF.